A selection of T cell receptor beta chains follows, all from one sample in a study of blood T cell repertoires in COVID-19. Repertoires were generated with immunoSEQ multiplex PCR, while TCRdb's copy carries only in-frame clones and drops some. This table has more than 95,000 clones, 80% to 90% appearing once. The sequencing sample was made of peripheral blood. Receptors were obtained from a man older than 75 with active or convalescent COVID-19. Each CDR3 is given with its conserved first and last residue. A D gene is named only where the DNA matches it firmly. A row's size may be missing; if present it is once, few, many or a size class.

j_call,v_call,clone_size,d_call,cdr3_nt,cdr3_aa
TRBJ2-7,TRBV5-1,NA,TRBD2,TGCGCCAGCAGAACGACTAGCGGGGTTCCTTCCTACGAGCAGTACTTC,CASRTTSGVPSYEQYF
TRBJ1-2,TRBV27,NA,TRBD1,TGTGCCAGCAGCCGGACAGGCCCTCGGGGCTACACCTTC,CASSRTGPRGYTF
TRBJ1-4,TRBV7-6,NA,NA,TGTGCCAGCAGCCCCCACAGTTCTTATAATGAAAAACTGTTTTTT,CASSPHSSYNEKLFF
TRBJ2-3,TRBV6-1,NA,NA,TGTGCCAGCAGTGAAAGTATAGCGGCCCTTAGCACAGATACGCAGTATTTT,CASSESIAALSTDTQYF
TRBJ2-5,TRBV7-8,NA,TRBD2,TGTGCCAGCAGGCCAACTAGCGGGGTTGAGACCCAGTACTTC,CASRPTSGVETQYF
TRBJ1-6,TRBV11-2,NA,TRBD1,TGTGCCAGCAGCCTGGGACAGGGGCGAGATAATTCACCCCTCCACTTT,CASSLGQGRDNSPLHF
TRBJ2-3,TRBV5-8,NA,TRBD2,TGTGCCAGCAGCTCTGGGGAACTAGCGAGCGCAGATACGCAGTATTTT,CASSSGELASADTQYF
TRBJ1-1,TRBV11-3,few,NA,TGTGCCAGCAGAGGGACACTCGACACTGAAGCTTTCTTT,CASRGTLDTEAFF
TRBJ1-1,TRBV27,NA,NA,TGTGCCAGCAGTTTATTTTCAGGAATGAACACTGAAGCTTTCTTT,CASSLFSGMNTEAFF
TRBJ1-4,TRBV6-5,NA,TRBD1,TGTGCCAGCAGCACGACAGGGACTAATGAAAAACTGTTTTTT,CASSTTGTNEKLFF
TRBJ1-2,TRBV28,NA,TRBD1,TGTGCCAGCAGTGCGACGACAGGGGGCAATGGCTACACCTTC,CASSATTGGNGYTF
TRBJ1-3,TRBV5-1,NA,NA,TGCGCCAGCAGCTTGGGCAGGGCTGTAAATTCTGGAAACACCATATATTTT,CASSLGRAVNSGNTIYF
TRBJ1-3,TRBV4-1,NA,NA,TGCGCCAGCAGCCATCTCCTGCGGGCGAAGGGAAACACCATATATTTT,CASSHLLRAKGNTIYF
TRBJ2-1,TRBV9,NA,TRBD1,TGTGCCAGCAGCAAGAATCCGGGACAGGGGACAAATGAGCAGTTCTTC,CASSKNPGQGTNEQFF
TRBJ2-7,TRBV6-2/TRBV6-3,NA,TRBD1,TGTGCCAGCAGTCAATATACCGGGACAGGGGCCGGGGAGCAGTACTTC,CASSQYTGTGAGEQYF
TRBJ1-1,TRBV11-3,once,NA,TGTGCCAGCAGTTACTCCGGGGCTGAAGCTTTCTTT,CASSYSGAEAFF
TRBJ1-5,TRBV19,NA,NA,TGTGCCAGTATTTCACAGGGCCCTAGCAATCAGCCCCAGCATTTT,CASISQGPSNQPQHF
TRBJ2-5,TRBV2,NA,NA,TGTGCCAGCAGTGGTAACAGACAAGAGACCCAGTACTTC,CASSGNRQETQYF
TRBJ1-2,TRBV6-1,NA,NA,TGTGCCAGCAGTGAGACAGGCCGCTATGGCTACACCTTC,CASSETGRYGYTF
TRBJ2-1,TRBV4-3,NA,TRBD2,TGCGCCAGCAGCCAAATGACACTAGCGGGGGACCACAATGAGCAGTTCTTC,CASSQMTLAGDHNEQFF
TRBJ1-4,TRBV9,NA,NA,TGTGCCAGCAGCGTAGACACAGGGCACGATGAAAAACTGTTTTTT,CASSVDTGHDEKLFF
TRBJ2-3,TRBV4-2,few,TRBD2,TGTGCCAGCAGCCAACTAGCGGATTACACAGATACGCAGTATTTT,CASSQLADYTDTQYF
TRBJ2-3,TRBV4-3,NA,TRBD1,TGCGCCAGCAGCCAGGGTACAGGGGGCTTCCCAGATACGCAGTATTTT,CASSQGTGGFPDTQYF
TRBJ2-5,TRBV6-5,NA,TRBD2,TGTGCCAGCAGATATACTAGCGGGAACCAAGAGACCCAGTACTTC,CASRYTSGNQETQYF
TRBJ2-4,TRBV2,NA,NA,TGTGCCAGCCTTAGGGGAGGTCATCCAGTGGCCAAAAACATTCAGTACTTC,CASLRGGHPVAKNIQYF
TRBJ2-3,TRBV18,NA,TRBD2,TGTGCCAGCTCACCTCTCGCGGGGGTACAAGATACGCAGTATTTT,CASSPLAGVQDTQYF
TRBJ2-2,TRBV19,NA,TRBD1,TGTGCCAGTAGTGCCGCCGGGACAGGGGTTAACACCGGGGAGCTGTTTTTT,CASSAAGTGVNTGELFF
TRBJ2-7,TRBV19,NA,TRBD1,TGTGCCAGTAGCCCCGGGACAGGGGCCTACGAGCAGTACTTC,CASSPGTGAYEQYF
TRBJ2-3,TRBV4-1,many,NA,TGCGCCAGCAGCCAAGACAGAGGACTATCTTTCACAGATACGCAGTATTTT,CASSQDRGLSFTDTQYF
TRBJ1-2,TRBV4-3,NA,TRBD1,TGCGCCAGCAGCCGGGCGGGACAGGGCTATGGCTACACCTTC,CASSRAGQGYGYTF
TRBJ2-3,TRBV5-1,NA,NA,TGCGCCAGCAGCTCGGACACACTCACAGATACGCAGTATTTT,CASSSDTLTDTQYF
TRBJ2-6,TRBV7-9,NA,TRBD1,TGTGCCAGCAGTCAGGACAGGGGGCGTCCGAGGGCCAACGTCCTGACTTTC,CASSQDRGRPRANVLTF
TRBJ2-4,TRBV12-5,NA,NA,TGTGCTAGTGGTTTGGAGGGGTCCAAAAACATTCAGTACTTC,CASGLEGSKNIQYF
TRBJ1-2,TRBV29-1,NA,NA,TGCAGCGTTGGCCAGGGGAAAAATGGCTACACCTTC,CSVGQGKNGYTF
TRBJ1-1,TRBV6-2/TRBV6-3,few,NA,TGTGCCAGCAGCAGGGACATGAACACTGAAGCTTTCTTT,CASSRDMNTEAFF
TRBJ1-1,TRBV19,NA,TRBD1,TGTGCCAGTAGTATGGGACAGGCGAACACTGAAGCTTTCTTT,CASSMGQANTEAFF
TRBJ1-6,TRBV4-1,few,NA,TGCGCCAGCAGCCAAGCTAAGTATAATTCACCCCTCCACTTT,CASSQAKYNSPLHF
TRBJ2-7,TRBV7-9,NA,TRBD1,TGTGCCAGCAGCTTAGTATTCGCAAGGACAGGGGGCCGCGAGCAGTACTTC,CASSLVFARTGGREQYF
TRBJ1-2,TRBV7-2,NA,NA,TGTGCCAGCAGCTTAGGGACAGATAACTATGGCTACACCTTC,CASSLGTDNYGYTF
TRBJ2-2,TRBV5-4,NA,NA,TGTGCCAGCAGCTTGGCACAGGGGAACACCGGGGAGCTGTTTTTT,CASSLAQGNTGELFF
TRBJ2-1,TRBV5-1,NA,TRBD1,TGCGCCAGCAGCTGGAACCCGGGACAGGGGGCGCAAAATGAGCAGTTCTTC,CASSWNPGQGAQNEQFF
TRBJ1-2,TRBV28,NA,NA,TGTGCCAGCAGCCCTCCGAGGGCAGATAACTATGGCTACACCTTC,CASSPPRADNYGYTF
TRBJ2-3,TRBV18,NA,TRBD2,TGTGCCAGCTCATATAGCGGGGGCCCCGGAGATACGCAGTATTTT,CASSYSGGPGDTQYF
TRBJ1-3,TRBV19,NA,TRBD1,TGTGCCAGTAGTGCTACAGGGGGCGCGGGAAACACCATATATTTT,CASSATGGAGNTIYF
TRBJ2-2,TRBV18,once,NA,TGTGCCAGCTCACCGGAGGAGCACACCGGGGAGCTGTTTTTT,CASSPEEHTGELFF
TRBJ1-1,TRBV28,NA,NA,TGTGCCAGCACGGGGTACGAAGAAGCTTTCTTT,CASTGYEEAFF